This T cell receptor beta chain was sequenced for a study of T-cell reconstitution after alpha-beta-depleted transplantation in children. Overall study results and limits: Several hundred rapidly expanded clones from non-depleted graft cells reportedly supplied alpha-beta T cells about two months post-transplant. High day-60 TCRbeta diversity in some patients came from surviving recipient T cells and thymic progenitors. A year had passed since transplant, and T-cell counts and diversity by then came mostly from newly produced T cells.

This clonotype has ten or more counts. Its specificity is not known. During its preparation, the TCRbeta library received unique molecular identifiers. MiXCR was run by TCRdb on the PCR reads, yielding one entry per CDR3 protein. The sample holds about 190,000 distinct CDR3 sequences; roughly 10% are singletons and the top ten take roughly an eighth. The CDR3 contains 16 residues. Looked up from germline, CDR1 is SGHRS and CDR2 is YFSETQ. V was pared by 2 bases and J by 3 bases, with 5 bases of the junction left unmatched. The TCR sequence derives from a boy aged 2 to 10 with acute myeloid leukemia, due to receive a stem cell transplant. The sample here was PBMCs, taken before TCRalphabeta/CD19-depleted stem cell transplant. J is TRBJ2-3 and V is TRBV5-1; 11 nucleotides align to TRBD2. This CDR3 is CASSLLAGGRTDTQYF. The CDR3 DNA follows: TGCGCCAGCAGCTTATTAGCGGGGGGGCGGACAGATACGCAGTATTTT. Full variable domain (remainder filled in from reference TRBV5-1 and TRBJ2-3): KAGVTQTPRYLIKTRGQQVTLSCSPISGHRSVSWYQQTPGQGLQFLFEYFSETQRNKGNFPGRFSGRQFSNSRSEMNVSTLELGDSALYLCASSLLAGGRTDTQYFGPGTRLTVL.